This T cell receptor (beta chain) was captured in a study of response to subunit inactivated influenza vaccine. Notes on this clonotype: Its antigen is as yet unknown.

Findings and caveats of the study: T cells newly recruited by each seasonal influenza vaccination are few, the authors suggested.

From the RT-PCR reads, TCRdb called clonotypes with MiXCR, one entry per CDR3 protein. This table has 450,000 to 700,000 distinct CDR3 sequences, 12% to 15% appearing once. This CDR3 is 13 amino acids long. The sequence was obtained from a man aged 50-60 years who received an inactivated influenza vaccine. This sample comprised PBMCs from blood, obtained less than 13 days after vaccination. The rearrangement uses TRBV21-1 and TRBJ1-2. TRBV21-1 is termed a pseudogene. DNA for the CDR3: TGTGCCAGCAGACGGAGGCAGCACTATGGCTACACCTTC. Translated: CASRRRQHYGYTF.